This T cell receptor beta chain is drawn from a study of vaccination effects on CD4 cells after COVID-19. Notes on this clone: As yet, its antigen is unknown.

Sequencing used immunoSEQ multiplex PCR; TCRdb keeps in-frame clones, though not all of them. The data show approximately 25,000 clones, with about four fifths seen just once and about 1.5% held by the top ten. With V trimmed by 6 bases and J by 3 bases, 0 bases remained unmatched. Germline V gene data show CDR1 as SGHTA and CDR2 as FQGTGA. The CDR3 is 14 amino acids. After expansion with viral peptide pools in the ViraFEST assay, antigen-specific CD4+ T cells were sequenced. At the end of 10 days of culture, CD4+ T cells were isolated. Two doses of BNT162b2 or mRNA-1273 vaccine were administered to participants.

This material consisted of CD4+ T cells from PBMCs cultured with HCoV-NL63 spike peptides, taken after COVID-19 vaccination. This rearrangement joins TRBV7-3 to TRBJ2-3; 13 bases agree with TRBD2. The sequence was obtained from a human donor who received a COVID-19 vaccine. Some clones in this sample may be carry-over from other donors' samples. CDR3 sequence: CASRTSGGTDTQYF. The CDR3 DNA reads TGTGCCAGCAGGACTAGCGGGGGGACAGATACGCAGTATTTT.